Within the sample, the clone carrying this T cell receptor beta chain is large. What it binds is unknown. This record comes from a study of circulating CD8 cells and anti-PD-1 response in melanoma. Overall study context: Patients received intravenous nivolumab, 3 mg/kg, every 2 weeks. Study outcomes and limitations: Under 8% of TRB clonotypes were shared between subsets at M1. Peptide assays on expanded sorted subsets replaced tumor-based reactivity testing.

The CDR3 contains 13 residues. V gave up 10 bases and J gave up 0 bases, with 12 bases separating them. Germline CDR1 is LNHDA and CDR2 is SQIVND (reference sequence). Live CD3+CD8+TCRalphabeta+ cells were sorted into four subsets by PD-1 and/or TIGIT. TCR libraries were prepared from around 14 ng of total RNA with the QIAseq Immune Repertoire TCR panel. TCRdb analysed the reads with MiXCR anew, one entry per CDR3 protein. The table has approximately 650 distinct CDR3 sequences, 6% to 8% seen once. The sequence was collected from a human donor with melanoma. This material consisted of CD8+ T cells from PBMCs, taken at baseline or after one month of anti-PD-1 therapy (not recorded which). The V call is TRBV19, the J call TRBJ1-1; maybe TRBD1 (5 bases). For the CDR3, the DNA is TGTGCCACCTCTCAGGGACTGAACACTGAAGCTTTCTTT. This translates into CATSQGLNTEAFF.